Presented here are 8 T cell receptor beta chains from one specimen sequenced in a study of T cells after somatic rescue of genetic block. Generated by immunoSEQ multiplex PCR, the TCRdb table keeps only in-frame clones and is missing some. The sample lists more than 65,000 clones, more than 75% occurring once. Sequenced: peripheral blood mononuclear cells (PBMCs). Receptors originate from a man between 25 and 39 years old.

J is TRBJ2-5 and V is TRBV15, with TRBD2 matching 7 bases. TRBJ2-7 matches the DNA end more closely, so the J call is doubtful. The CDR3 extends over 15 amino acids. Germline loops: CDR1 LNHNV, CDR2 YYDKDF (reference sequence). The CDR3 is CATSRLGGGEDEQYF. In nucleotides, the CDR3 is TGTGCCACCAGCAGACTGGGGGGAGGGGAGGACGAGCAGTACTTC.

CDR3 loop: CASSQGAARINTEAFF. CDR3 bases: TGCGCCAGCAGCCAAGGTGCCGCCAGGATTAACACTGAAGCTTTCTTT. This chain uses TRBV4-1 with TRBJ1-1; D unresolved. Germline V lookup: CDR1 MGHRA, CDR2 YSYEKL. The CDR3 totals 16 residues. Trimming cost V 1 base and J 2 bases, with 14 bases left between them.

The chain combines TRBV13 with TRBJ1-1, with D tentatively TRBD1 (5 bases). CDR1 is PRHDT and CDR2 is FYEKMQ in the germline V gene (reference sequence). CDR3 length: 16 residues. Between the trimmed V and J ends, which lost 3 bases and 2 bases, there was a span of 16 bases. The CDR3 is CASSLGLGRGNTEAFF. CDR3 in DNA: TGTGCCAGCAGCTTGGGCCTCGGGAGGGGTAACACTGAAGCTTTCTTT.

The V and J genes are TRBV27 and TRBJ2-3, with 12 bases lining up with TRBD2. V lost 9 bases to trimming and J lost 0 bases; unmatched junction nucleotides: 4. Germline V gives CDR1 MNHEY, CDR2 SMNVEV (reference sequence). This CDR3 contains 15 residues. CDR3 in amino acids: CASWTSGDSTDTQYF. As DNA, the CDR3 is TGTGCCAGTTGGACTAGCGGGGATAGCACAGATACGCAGTATTTT.

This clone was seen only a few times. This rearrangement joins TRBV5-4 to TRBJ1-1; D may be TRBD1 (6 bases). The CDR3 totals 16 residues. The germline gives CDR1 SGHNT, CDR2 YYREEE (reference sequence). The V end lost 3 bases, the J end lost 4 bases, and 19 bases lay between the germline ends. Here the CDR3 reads CASSSHREAFGTEAFF. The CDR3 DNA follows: TGTGCCAGCAGCTCACACAGGGAGGCCTTTGGCACTGAAGCTTTCTTT.

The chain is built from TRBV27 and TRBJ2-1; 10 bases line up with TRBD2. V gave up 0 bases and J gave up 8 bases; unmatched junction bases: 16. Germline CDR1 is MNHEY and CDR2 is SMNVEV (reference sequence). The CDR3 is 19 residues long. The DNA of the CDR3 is TGTGCCAGCAGTTTATCTACGCCGGGACTAGCGCTTCTTAGGGATGAGCAGTTCTTC. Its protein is CASSLSTPGLALLRDEQFF.

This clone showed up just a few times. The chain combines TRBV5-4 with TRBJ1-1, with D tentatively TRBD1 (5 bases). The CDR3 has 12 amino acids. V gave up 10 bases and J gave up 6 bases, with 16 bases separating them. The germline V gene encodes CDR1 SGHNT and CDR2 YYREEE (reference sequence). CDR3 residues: CAFGGYLAEAFF. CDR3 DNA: TGTGCCTTTGGGGGATACTTGGCTGAAGCTTTCTTT.

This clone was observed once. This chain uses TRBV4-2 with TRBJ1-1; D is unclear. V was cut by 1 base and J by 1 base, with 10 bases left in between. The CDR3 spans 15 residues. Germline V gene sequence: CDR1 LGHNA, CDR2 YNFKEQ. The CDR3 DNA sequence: TGTGCCAGCAGCCAAGGAGGACTTCCGAACACTGAAGCTTTCTTT. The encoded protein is CASSQGGLPNTEAFF.